A selection of T cell receptor beta chains follows, all from one sample in a study of blood T cell repertoires in COVID-19. The assay was immunoSEQ multiplex PCR, and TCRdb's table has in-frame clones only and misses some. Altogether around 700,000 clones are present, 85% to 90% being singletons, with the ten largest covering around 0.3%. Input material: peripheral blood. The receptors were gathered from a woman under 30 with acute or convalescent COVID-19. CDR3s include the opening cysteine and the closing phenylalanine or tryptophan. The D gene is left open where the match is weak. Only part of the rows carry a size: once, few, many, or a class if the clone is expanded.

J	D	size	V	CDR3	DNA
TRBJ2-3	TRBD2	.	TRBV29-1	CSVAWGGITDTQYF	TGCAGCGTTGCTTGGGGGGGGATCACAGATACGCAGTATTTT
TRBJ1-2	TRBD1	once	TRBV4-2	CASSQGDRGYYGYTF	TGTGCCAGCAGCCAAGGGGACAGGGGGTACTATGGCTACACCTTC
TRBJ1-2	.	.	TRBV5-4	CASSRHIRNYGYTF	TGTGCCAGCAGCCGACATATCCGTAACTATGGCTACACCTTC
TRBJ2-1	TRBD1	.	TRBV7-2	CASSFTGQGHHEQFF	TGTGCCAGCAGCTTCACGGGACAGGGGCACCATGAGCAGTTCTTC
TRBJ1-5	.	.	TRBV30	CAWRSSSRGNQPQHF	TGTGCCTGGAGGTCCAGCAGCAGGGGTAATCAGCCCCAGCATTTT
TRBJ2-2	TRBD2	.	TRBV5-1	CASSVGLAGDGGTGELFF	TGCGCCAGCAGCGTCGGACTAGCGGGGGACGGTGGCACCGGGGAGCTGTTTTTT
TRBJ1-2	.	.	TRBV30	CAWSVLGLGGDYGYTF	TGTGCCTGGAGTGTATTAGGCTTGGGGGGAGACTATGGCTACACCTTC
TRBJ1-4	.	.	TRBV11-2	CASSLGGWTARNENLFF	TGTGCCAGCAGCTTAGGGGGCTGGACCGCAAGAAATGAAAATCTGTTTTTT
TRBJ1-3	TRBD1	.	TRBV5-1	CASSFDVQGASSGNTIYF	TGCGCCAGCAGCTTTGACGTCCAGGGGGCAAGTTCTGGAAACACCATATATTTT
TRBJ1-3	.	.	TRBV9	CASSGLGASGNTIYF	TGTGCCAGCAGCGGCCTTGGGGCGTCTGGAAACACCATATATTTT
TRBJ2-3	TRBD1	.	TRBV7-2	CASSLRDRGRLGTDTQYF	TGTGCCAGCAGCTTACGGGACAGGGGTCGTCTGGGCACAGATACGCAGTATTTT
TRBJ1-1	.	.	TRBV7-6	CASSLWGRNTEAFF	TGTGCCAGCAGCTTATGGGGGCGGAACACTGAAGCTTTCTTT
TRBJ1-6	.	.	TRBV5-8	CASSLSLSPLHF	TGTGCCAGCAGCTTGTCCTTATCACCCCTCCACTTT
TRBJ2-2	TRBD1	.	TRBV13	CAIPLRGRNTGELFF	TGTGCCATTCCACTCAGGGGGAGAAACACCGGGGAGCTGTTTTTT
TRBJ2-2	.	.	TRBV29-1	CSVGTQNTGELFF	TGCAGCGTTGGGACTCAGAACACCGGGGAGCTGTTTTTT
TRBJ1-2	TRBD1	few	TRBV11-3	CASSLVQDRVKGYTF	TGTGCCAGCAGCTTAGTTCAGGACAGGGTTAAAGGCTACACCTTC
TRBJ1-1	.	.	TRBV19	CASRGDTEAFF	TGTGCCAGTCGAGGAGACACTGAAGCTTTCTTT
TRBJ1-2	TRBD1	.	TRBV29-1	CSVDSGTGAYGYTF	TGCAGCGTTGATTCGGGGACAGGGGCCTATGGCTACACCTTC
TRBJ1-6	.	.	TRBV7-6	CASRDSNNSPLHF	TGTGCCAGCAGGGACAGTAATAATTCACCCCTCCACTTT
TRBJ1-2	.	.	TRBV4-1	CASSHTGDYGYTF	TGCGCCAGCAGCCATACAGGTGACTATGGCTACACCTTC
TRBJ1-6	.	.	TRBV2	CAGTGTPRSPLHF	TGTGCCGGAACCGGGACTCCGAGGTCACCCCTCCACTTT
TRBJ1-2	.	.	TRBV11-3	CASQIYPRGDYGYTF	TGTGCCAGCCAAATATATCCCAGGGGTGACTATGGCTACACCTTC
TRBJ2-5	.	.	TRBV11-1	CASSLFQLQETQYF	TGTGCCAGCAGCTTGTTCCAGTTACAAGAGACCCAGTACTTC
TRBJ1-5	.	.	TRBV19	CASSIGGAGQPQHF	TGTGCCAGTAGTATTGGGGGGGCAGGTCAGCCCCAGCATTTT
TRBJ2-6	.	.	TRBV3-1/TRBV3-2	CASSGRVGGESSGANVLTF	TGTGCCAGCAGCGGCCGCGTGGGGGGTGAAAGCTCTGGGGCCAACGTCCTGACTTTC
TRBJ2-7	TRBD1	few	TRBV7-3	CASSLGTGAYEQYF	TGTGCCAGCAGCTTAGGGACAGGGGCCTACGAGCAGTACTTC
TRBJ2-3	.	.	TRBV2	CASSPRDTQYF	TGTGCCAGCTCCCCCAGAGATACGCAGTATTTT
TRBJ1-2	.	few	TRBV6-5	CASSYSLTRGGGYTF	TGTGCCAGCAGTTACTCGTTAACACGTGGTGGTGGCTACACCTTC
TRBJ2-1	.	.	TRBV6-2/TRBV6-3	CASSYFEYNEQFF	TGTGCCAGCAGTTACTTCGAGTACAATGAGCAGTTCTTC
TRBJ2-7	.	.	TRBV27	CASSFGPLYEQYF	TGTGCCAGCAGTTTCGGTCCCCTCTACGAGCAGTACTTC
TRBJ2-2	.	.	TRBV3-1/TRBV3-2	CASSPPSSQNTGELFF	TGTGCCAGCAGCCCCCCCAGTTCTCAGAACACCGGGGAGCTGTTTTTT
TRBJ2-7	.	.	TRBV28	CASTLHGGTKYYEQYF	TGTGCCAGCACCCTCCATGGCGGAACTAAATACTACGAGCAGTACTTC
TRBJ2-1	TRBD1	.	TRBV14	CASSEWTGGRNEQFF	TGTGCCAGCAGCGAATGGACAGGGGGCCGGAATGAGCAGTTCTTC
TRBJ2-1	TRBD2	.	TRBV27	CASSWLAGAYGDEQFF	TGTGCCAGCAGTTGGTTAGCGGGGGCCTACGGGGATGAGCAGTTCTTC
TRBJ1-5	.	.	TRBV5-6	CASSSGGAQPQHF	TGTGCCAGCAGCTCGGGAGGAGCTCAGCCCCAGCATTTT
TRBJ2-3	TRBD2	once	TRBV4-1	CASSQTGTSGGGDTQYF	TGCGCCAGCAGCCAGACCGGGACTAGCGGGGGGGGCGATACGCAGTATTTT
TRBJ1-1	TRBD1	.	TRBV7-9	CASSLQGASAFF	TGTGCCAGCAGCTTACAGGGGGCTTCGGCTTTCTTT
TRBJ2-2	.	.	TRBV30	CAWRKRGGGELFF	TGTGCCTGGAGAAAAAGGGGAGGCGGGGAGCTGTTTTTT
TRBJ1-6	.	few	TRBV5-4	CASSTGGGLTYNSPLHF	TGTGCCAGCAGCACCGGGGGAGGGCTCACCTATAATTCACCCCTCCACTTT
TRBJ1-2	TRBD1	.	TRBV7-2	CASSLGGQLEGYTF	TGTGCCAGCAGCTTAGGGGGACAGTTAGAAGGCTACACCTTC
TRBJ2-3	TRBD2	.	TRBV7-2	CASSSLGGGDTQYF	TGTGCCAGCAGCTCGCTCGGGGGGGGAGATACGCAGTATTTT
TRBJ1-2	.	.	TRBV4-3	CASSQGYQGTNYGYTF	TGCGCCAGCAGCCAAGGGTACCAGGGGACTAACTATGGCTACACCTTC
TRBJ1-5	.	.	TRBV12-5	CASGLVRPTGDNQPQHF	TGTGCTAGTGGTTTGGTACGACCGACAGGCGACAATCAGCCCCAGCATTTT
TRBJ1-5	TRBD1	.	TRBV19	CASKGQEWGQPQHF	TGTGCCAGTAAGGGACAGGAGTGGGGTCAGCCCCAGCATTTT
TRBJ2-3	TRBD2	.	TRBV4-1	CASSLLAGGRADTQYF	TGCGCCAGCAGCCTTTTGGCGGGGGGGCGGGCAGATACGCAGTATTTT